Listed here are 19 T cell receptor beta chains from one sample, sequenced in a study of graft-versus-host responses after intestinal transplantation (dated by TCRdb to 2020 to 2023). The library was prepared using the immunoSEQ multiplex PCR assay. As stored in TCRdb, this immuneACCESS dataset retains in-frame rearrangements with V and J assigned. A fraction of the clones does not appear; measured against another copy, unresolved V genes explain less than half of the discrepancy, and the remainder lacks a known reason. This sample holds 40,000 or so clones; roughly four fifths were observed only once. The top ten clonotypes cover roughly 3.6% of the sample. The starting material was PBMCs, obtained about 1,000 days after transplant. All receptors derive from a human patient who received an intestinal transplant, so some T cells may come from the graft donor.

This sequence joins TRBV5-1 and TRBJ1-1; D unresolved. This CDR3 contains 13 residues. Germline lookup yields CDR1 SGHRS and CDR2 YFSETQ. The V end was cut by 4 bases, the J end by 3 bases, with 10 bases between. The DNA of the CDR3 is TGCGCCAGCAGCAAGGGAGGAGACACTGAAGCTTTCTTT. This gives the protein CASSKGGDTEAFF. Using reference TRBV5-1 and TRBJ1-1 for the parts outside the CDR3, the full variable domain is KAGVTQTPRYLIKTRGQQVTLSCSPISGHRSVSWYQQTPGQGLQFLFEYFSETQRNKGNFPGRFSGRQFSNSRSEMNVSTLELGDSALYLCASSKGGDTEAFFGQGTRLTVV.

The chain couples TRBV6-1 to TRBJ1-2; TRBD1 matches at 8 bases. Germline loops: CDR1 MNHNS, CDR2 SASEGT. CDR3 length equals 15 residues. The ends lost 7 bases at V and 4 bases at J; junction bases unmatched: 11. The CDR3 protein is CASKEPGQALYGYTF. The CDR3 nucleotides read TGTGCCAGCAAAGAACCGGGACAGGCGCTCTATGGCTACACCTTC.

The V gene is TRBV7-9, the J gene TRBJ2-1, with D maybe TRBD2 (7 bases). This CDR3 comprises 14 residues. Germline-derived CDR1 and CDR2 are SEHNR and FQNEAQ (reference sequence). Trimming took 6 bases from V and 6 from J, leaving 15 bases between them. The CDR3 sequence: CASRGGGSTNEQFF. The DNA of the CDR3 is TGTGCCAGCAGGGGAGGGGGTTCTACCAATGAGCAGTTCTTC.

The rearrangement links TRBV28 to TRBJ1-6; D perhaps matches TRBD1 (6 bases). Trimming took 4 bases from V and 16 from J, leaving 11 bases between them. There are 11 residues in the CDR3. Germline V gene lookup returns CDR1 MDHEN and CDR2 SYDVKM. The CDR3 DNA reads as TGTGCCAGCAGTTCGTTCAGGGGACTCCACTTT. It codes for CASSSFRGLHF.

The V gene is TRBV11-2, the J gene TRBJ1-1; unclear D gene. This CDR3 has 13 amino acids. Trimming removed 2 bases from V and 1 base from J, with 5 bases in between. Germline V gene lookup returns CDR1 SGHAT and CDR2 FQNNGV. In DNA, the CDR3 is TGTGCCAGCAGCTTAACGGGGAACACTGAAGCTTTCTTT. Translated, it gives CASSLTGNTEAFF.

For the CDR3, the DNA is TGTGCCAGCAGTGGCGGGACCACTGAAGCTTTCTTT. It codes for CASSGGTTEAFF. The chain carries TRBV2 and TRBJ1-1; tentatively, D is TRBD1 (5 bases). The germline CDR1 and CDR2 sequences are SNHLY and FYNNEI. The CDR3 totals 12 residues. Trimming removed 4 bases from V and 4 bases from J, with 7 bases in between.

The V gene is TRBV5-1, the J gene TRBJ1-6; tentative D call: TRBD1 (6 bases). Germline CDR1 SGHRS, CDR2 YFSETQ. With 2 bases removed from V and 5 bases from J, the gap between germline ends came to 8 bases. CDR3 length equals 14 residues. The CDR3 DNA sequence: TGCGCCAGCAGCTTCGGGGACAATAATTCACCCCTCCACTTT. Amino acid sequence: CASSFGDNNSPLHF.

This clone was observed a handful of times. The genes are TRBV7-6 and TRBJ2-5, with a tentative D call TRBD1 (5 bases). V lost 5 bases and J 5 bases, leaving 9 bases between the germline ends. Per germline, CDR1 SGHVS and CDR2 FNYEAQ. The CDR3 spans 12 residues. As DNA, the CDR3 is TGTGCCAGCAGCCACTCAGGGGAGACCCAGTACTTC. As protein: CASSHSGETQYF.

The CDR3 region is CATSPGEAHTTHYTF. CDR3 coding DNA: TGTGCCACCTCTCCCGGAGAGGCCCACACAACGCACTACACCTTC. The gene calls are TRBV6-1 and TRBJ1-2; D is uncertain. V was shortened by 10 bases and J by 10 bases, with 28 bases between the two germline ends. The CDR3 sequence is 15 residues long. In germline, CDR1 is MNHNS, CDR2 SASEGT.

V usage is TRBV19 and J usage is TRBJ1-2, with a tentative D call TRBD1 (5 bases). V lost 7 bases and J 4 bases, leaving 10 bases between the germline ends. The CDR3 has 12 residues. Germline V gene data show CDR1 as LNHDA and CDR2 as SQIVND (reference sequence). The CDR3 nucleotides read TGTGCCAGTAACGGGGCCAGCTATGGCTACACCTTC. Amino acids: CASNGASYGYTF.

DNA of the CDR3: TGTGCCTGGGGGACAGGGCGGACCGGGGAGCTGTTTTTT. Amino acids: CAWGTGRTGELFF. The rearrangement links TRBV30 to TRBJ2-2, with 9 bases fitting TRBD1. Looked up from germline, CDR1 is GTSNPN and CDR2 is SVGIG (reference sequence). The CDR3 is 13 amino acids. The V and J ends lost 5 bases and 5 bases, in that order; junction bases with no gene match: 3.

V and J are TRBV7-9 and TRBJ2-5; possibly TRBD2 for D (5 bases). CDR3 length equals 13 residues. V was clipped by 1 base and J by 11 bases, with 14 bases between them. Looked up from germline, CDR1 is SEHNR and CDR2 is FQNEAQ (reference sequence). DNA of the CDR3: TGTGCCAGCAGCTTAGATCACGAATGGGAGCAGTACTTC. This translates into CASSLDHEWEQYF.

The chain has TRBV6-6 and TRBJ1-2; possibly TRBD1 for D (5 bases). This CDR3 region has 14 residues. The ends were cut back, 0 bases at V and 5 bases at J, with 10 bases in the middle. Germline V gene sequence: CDR1 MNHNY, CDR2 SVGAGI (reference sequence). The CDR3 DNA reads as TGTGCCAGCAGTTACTCGGGGGGAAATTATGGCTACACCTTC. Protein sequence: CASSYSGGNYGYTF.

The chain is built from TRBV11-2 and TRBJ2-3, with a possible D match to TRBD1 (6 bases). CDR3 length: 15 residues. Germline values: CDR1 SGHAT, CDR2 FQNNGV. V was clipped by 4 bases and J by 4 bases, with 15 bases between them. The CDR3 DNA is TGTGCCAGCAGCTCAAAGACAGGTGGGGCAGATACGCAGTATTTT. Translated: CASSSKTGGADTQYF.

The rearrangement uses TRBV7-3 and TRBJ2-5, with a weak D call TRBD2 (6 bases). V gave up 4 bases and J gave up 5 bases, with 11 bases separating them. The germline CDR1 and CDR2 sequences are SGHTA and FQGTGA. The CDR3 has 13 amino acids. In DNA, the CDR3 is TGTGCCAGCAGCTCCCGACTAGGGGAGACCCAGTACTTC. This sequence encodes CASSSRLGETQYF.

The V gene is TRBV29-1, the J gene TRBJ1-2, with 7 bases identical to TRBD1. The J segment lost 4 bases and the V segment lost 3 bases, leaving 8 bases of the junction unmatched. Germline assignment: CDR1 SQVTM and CDR2 ANQGSEA. This CDR3 spans 14 amino acids. The CDR3 spells CSVESRGSFYGYTF. CDR3 bases: TGCAGCGTTGAGTCCAGGGGGAGCTTCTATGGCTACACCTTC.

This clone was detected once. The J gene is TRBJ1-3, the V gene TRBV10-3; a weak D match, TRBD1 (5 bases). From germline, CDR1 is ENHRY and CDR2 SYGVKD. This CDR3 region has 15 residues. V was pared by 11 bases and J by 0 bases, with 17 bases between. Here the CDR3 reads CASGGRNGSGNTIYF. In DNA, the CDR3 is TGTGCCTCGGGGGGACGCAATGGCTCTGGAAACACCATATATTTT.

The V and J genes are TRBV28 and TRBJ2-1, with 8 bases identical to TRBD1. This CDR3 spans 15 amino acids. Per germline, CDR1 MDHEN and CDR2 SYDVKM. With 1 base clipped from V and 6 bases from J, the junction kept 5 bases outside the gene matches. The CDR3 DNA reads TGTGCCAGCAGTTTATCTGGGACAGGAGGCAATGAGCAGTTCTTC. This encodes CASSLSGTGGNEQFF. The full variable domain, completed using reference TRBV28 and TRBJ2-1, is DVKVTQSSRYLVKRTGEKVFLECVQDMDHENMFWYRQDPGLGLRLIYFSYDVKMKEKGDIPEGYSVSREKKERFSLILESASTNQTSMYLCASSLSGTGGNEQFFGPGTRLTVL.

V usage is TRBV6-6 and J usage is TRBJ1-4; unclear D gene. V lost 2 bases to trimming and J lost 7 bases, with 2 bases between them. Germline V gene data show CDR1 as MNHNY and CDR2 as SVGAGI (reference sequence). The CDR3 covers 11 residues. In nucleotides, the CDR3 is TGTGCCAGCAGTTACGGTGAAAAACTGTTTTTT. As protein: CASSYGEKLFF.